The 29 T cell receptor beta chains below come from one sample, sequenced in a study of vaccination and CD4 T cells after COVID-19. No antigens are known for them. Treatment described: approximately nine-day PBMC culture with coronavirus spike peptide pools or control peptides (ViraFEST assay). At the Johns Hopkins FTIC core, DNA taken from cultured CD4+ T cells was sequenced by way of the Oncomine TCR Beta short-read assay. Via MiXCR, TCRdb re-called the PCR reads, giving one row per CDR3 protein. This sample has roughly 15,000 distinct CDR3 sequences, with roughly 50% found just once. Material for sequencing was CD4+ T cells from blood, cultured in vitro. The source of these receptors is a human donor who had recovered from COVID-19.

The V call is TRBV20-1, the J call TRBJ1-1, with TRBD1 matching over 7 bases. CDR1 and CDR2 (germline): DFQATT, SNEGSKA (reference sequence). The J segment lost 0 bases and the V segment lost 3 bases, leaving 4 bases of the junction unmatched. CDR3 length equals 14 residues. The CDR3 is CSARWDSMNTEAFF. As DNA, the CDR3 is TGCAGTGCTAGGTGGGACAGCATGAACACTGAAGCTTTCTTT.

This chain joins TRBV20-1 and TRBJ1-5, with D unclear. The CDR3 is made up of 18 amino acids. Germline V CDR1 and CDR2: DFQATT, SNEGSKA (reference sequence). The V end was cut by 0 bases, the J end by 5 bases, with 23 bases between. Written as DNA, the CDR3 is TGCAGTGCTAGAGATAATCGGGCAGGTAGTATCAACGATCAGCCCCAGCATTTT. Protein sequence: CSARDNRAGSINDQPQHF.

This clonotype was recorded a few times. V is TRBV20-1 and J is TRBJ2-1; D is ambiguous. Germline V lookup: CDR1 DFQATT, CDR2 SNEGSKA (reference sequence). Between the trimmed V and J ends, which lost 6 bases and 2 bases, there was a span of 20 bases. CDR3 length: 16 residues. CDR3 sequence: CSAPHATERAYNEQFF. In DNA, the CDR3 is TGCAGTGCCCCCCACGCAACTGAGAGAGCCTACAATGAGCAGTTCTTC.

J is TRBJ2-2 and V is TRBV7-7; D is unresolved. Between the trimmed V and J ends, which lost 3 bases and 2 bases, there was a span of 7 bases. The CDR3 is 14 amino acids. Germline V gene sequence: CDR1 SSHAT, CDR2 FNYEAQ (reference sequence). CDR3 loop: CASSFNINTGELFF. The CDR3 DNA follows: TGTGCCAGCAGCTTCAATATTAACACCGGGGAGCTGTTTTTT.

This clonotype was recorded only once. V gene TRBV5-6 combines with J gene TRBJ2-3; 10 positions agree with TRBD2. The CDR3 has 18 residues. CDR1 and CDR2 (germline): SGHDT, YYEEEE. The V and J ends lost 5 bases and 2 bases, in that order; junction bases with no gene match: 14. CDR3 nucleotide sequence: TGTGCCAGCAGGTTACTGAGCGGGGGGGCGATTACCACAGATACGCAGTATTTT. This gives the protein CASRLLSGGAITTDTQYF.

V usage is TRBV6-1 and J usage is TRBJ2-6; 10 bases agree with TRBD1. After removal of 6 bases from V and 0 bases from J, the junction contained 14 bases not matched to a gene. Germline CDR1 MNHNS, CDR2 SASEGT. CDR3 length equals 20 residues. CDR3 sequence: CASSQTRRRTGGSGANVLTF. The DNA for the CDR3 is TGTGCCAGCAGCCAAACCCGCCGGAGGACAGGGGGCTCTGGGGCCAACGTCCTGACTTTC.

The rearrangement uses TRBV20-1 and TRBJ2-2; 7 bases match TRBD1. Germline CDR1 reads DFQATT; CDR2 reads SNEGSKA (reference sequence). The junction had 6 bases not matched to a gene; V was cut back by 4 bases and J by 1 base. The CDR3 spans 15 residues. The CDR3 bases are TGCAGTGCTATGAGGGGACAGTGGAACACCGGGGAGCTGTTTTTT. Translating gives CSAMRGQWNTGELFF.

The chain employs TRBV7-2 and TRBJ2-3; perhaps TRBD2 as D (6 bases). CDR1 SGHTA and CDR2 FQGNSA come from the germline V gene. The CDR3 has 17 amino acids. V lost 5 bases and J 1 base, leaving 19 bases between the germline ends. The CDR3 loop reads CASSRKTSGARTDTQYF. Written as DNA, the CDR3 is TGTGCCAGCAGCCGCAAGACTAGTGGGGCCCGCACAGATACGCAGTATTTT.

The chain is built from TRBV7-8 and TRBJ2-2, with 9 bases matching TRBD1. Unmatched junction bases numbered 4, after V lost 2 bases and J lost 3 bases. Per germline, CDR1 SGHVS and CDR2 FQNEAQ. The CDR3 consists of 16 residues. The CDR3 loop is CASSLWGQGYTGELFF. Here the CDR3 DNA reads TGTGCCAGCAGCTTATGGGGACAGGGCTACACCGGGGAGCTGTTTTTT.

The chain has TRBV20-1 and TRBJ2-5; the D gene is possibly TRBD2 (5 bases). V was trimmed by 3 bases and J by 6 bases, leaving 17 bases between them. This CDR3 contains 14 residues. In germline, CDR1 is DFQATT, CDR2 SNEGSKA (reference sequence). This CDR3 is CSASPPQGSQTQYF. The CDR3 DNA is TGCAGTGCTAGTCCCCCCCAAGGGAGCCAGACCCAGTACTTC.

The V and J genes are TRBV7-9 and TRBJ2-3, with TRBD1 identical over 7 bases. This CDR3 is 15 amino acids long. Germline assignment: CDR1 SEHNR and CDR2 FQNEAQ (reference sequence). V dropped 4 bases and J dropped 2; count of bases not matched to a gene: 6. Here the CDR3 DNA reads TGTGCCAGCAGCTCGGGACAGTCATACACAGATACGCAGTATTTT. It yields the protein CASSSGQSYTDTQYF.

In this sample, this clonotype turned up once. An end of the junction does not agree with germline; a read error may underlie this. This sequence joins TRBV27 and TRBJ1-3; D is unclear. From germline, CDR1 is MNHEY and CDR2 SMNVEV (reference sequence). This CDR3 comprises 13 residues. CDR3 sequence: CAGSPQAGNTIYF. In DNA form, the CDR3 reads TGTGCCGGCAGTCCTCAGGCTGGAAACACCATATATTTT.

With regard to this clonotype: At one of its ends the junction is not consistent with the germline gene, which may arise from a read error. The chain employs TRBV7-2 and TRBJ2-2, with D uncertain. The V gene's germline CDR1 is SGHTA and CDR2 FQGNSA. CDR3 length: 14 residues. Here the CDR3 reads CASSQDWTAGELFF. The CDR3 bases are TGCGCCAGCAGCCAAGATTGGACGGCTGGGGAGCTGTTTTTT.

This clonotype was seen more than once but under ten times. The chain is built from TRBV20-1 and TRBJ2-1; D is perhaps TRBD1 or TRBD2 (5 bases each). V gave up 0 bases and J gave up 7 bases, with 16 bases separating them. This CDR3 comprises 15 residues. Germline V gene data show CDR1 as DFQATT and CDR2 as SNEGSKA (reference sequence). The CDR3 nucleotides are TGCAGTGCTAGAGATTCGGGCAGGGACGTGAATGAGCAGTTCTTC. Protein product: CSARDSGRDVNEQFF.

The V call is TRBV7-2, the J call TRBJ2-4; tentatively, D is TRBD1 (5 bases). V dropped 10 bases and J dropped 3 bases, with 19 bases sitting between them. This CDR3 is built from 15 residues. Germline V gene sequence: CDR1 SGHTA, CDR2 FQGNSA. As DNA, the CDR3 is TGTGCCACCACCCTCAAGGGGCTGGACAAAAACATTCAGTACTTC. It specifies CATTLKGLDKNIQYF.

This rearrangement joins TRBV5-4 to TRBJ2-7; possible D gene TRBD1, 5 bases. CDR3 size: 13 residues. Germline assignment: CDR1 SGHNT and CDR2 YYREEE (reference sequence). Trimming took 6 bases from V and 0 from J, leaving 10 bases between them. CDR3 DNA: TGTGCCAGCAAGACAGCTTTCTCCTACGAGCAGTACTTC. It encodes CASKTAFSYEQYF.

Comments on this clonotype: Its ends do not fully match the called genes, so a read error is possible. The CDR3 loop reads CASSYRGEGSGANVLSF. CDR3 DNA: TGTGCCAGCAGTTACCGGGGCGAGGGGTCCGGGGCCAACGTCCTGTCTTTC. The genes are TRBV6-5 and TRBJ2-6, with D perhaps TRBD1 or TRBD2 (5 bases each). The CDR3 is 17 amino acids. In germline, CDR1 is MNHEY, CDR2 SVGAGI.

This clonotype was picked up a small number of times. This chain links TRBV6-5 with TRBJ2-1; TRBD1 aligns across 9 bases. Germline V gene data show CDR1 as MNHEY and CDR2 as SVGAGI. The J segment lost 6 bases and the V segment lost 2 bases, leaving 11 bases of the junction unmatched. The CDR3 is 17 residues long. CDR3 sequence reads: CASSYGFRDRALNEQFF. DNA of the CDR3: TGTGCCAGCAGTTACGGGTTTCGGGACAGGGCACTCAATGAGCAGTTCTTC.

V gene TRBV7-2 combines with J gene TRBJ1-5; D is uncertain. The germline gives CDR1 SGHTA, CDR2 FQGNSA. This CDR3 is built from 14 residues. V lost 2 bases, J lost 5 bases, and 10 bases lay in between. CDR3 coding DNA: TGTGCCAGCAGCTTACAGAGCCCGGATCAGCCCCAGCATTTT. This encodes CASSLQSPDQPQHF.

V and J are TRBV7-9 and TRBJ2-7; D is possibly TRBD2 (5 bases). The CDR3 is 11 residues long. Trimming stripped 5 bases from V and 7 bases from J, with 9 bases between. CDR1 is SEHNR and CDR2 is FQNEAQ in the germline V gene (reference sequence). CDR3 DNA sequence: TGTGCCAGCAGCGCTCCGGGGGAGCAGTACTTC. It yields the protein CASSAPGEQYF.

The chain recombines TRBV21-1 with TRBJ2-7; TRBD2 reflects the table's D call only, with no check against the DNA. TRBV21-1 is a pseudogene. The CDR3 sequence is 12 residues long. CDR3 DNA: TGTGCCGGTTACAGCTTCACCCTCGAGAAACTCTTC. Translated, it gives CAGYSFTLEKLF.

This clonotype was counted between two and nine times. DNA of the CDR3: TGTGCCAGCAGCCCCCCCTTTTTGGATACGCAGTATTTT. It specifies CASSPPFLDTQYF. The V and J genes are TRBV11-2 and TRBJ2-3; D uncertain. Trimming stripped 5 bases from V and 6 bases from J, with 12 bases between. CDR1 is SGHAT and CDR2 is FQNNGV in the germline V gene. CDR3 length: 13 residues.

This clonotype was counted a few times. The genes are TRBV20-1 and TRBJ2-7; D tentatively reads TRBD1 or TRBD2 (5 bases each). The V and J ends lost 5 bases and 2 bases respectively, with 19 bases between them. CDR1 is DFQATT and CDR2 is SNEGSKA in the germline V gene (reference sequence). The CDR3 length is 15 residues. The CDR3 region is CSAANTGTLAYEQYF. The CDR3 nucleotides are TGCAGTGCTGCCAACACTGGGACCTTAGCCTACGAGCAGTACTTC.

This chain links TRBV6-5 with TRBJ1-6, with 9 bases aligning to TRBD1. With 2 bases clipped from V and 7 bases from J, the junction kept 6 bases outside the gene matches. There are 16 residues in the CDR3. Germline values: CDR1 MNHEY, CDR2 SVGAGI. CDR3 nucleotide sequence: TGTGCCAGCAGTTACCTAACCGGGACAGGGAATTCACCCCTCCACTTT. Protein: CASSYLTGTGNSPLHF.

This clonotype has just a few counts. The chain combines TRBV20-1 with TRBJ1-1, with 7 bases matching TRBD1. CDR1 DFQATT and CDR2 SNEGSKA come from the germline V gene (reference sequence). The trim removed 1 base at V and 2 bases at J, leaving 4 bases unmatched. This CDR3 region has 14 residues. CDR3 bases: TGCAGTGCTAGAGCAGGGACAGCAAACACTGAAGCTTTCTTT. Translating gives CSARAGTANTEAFF.

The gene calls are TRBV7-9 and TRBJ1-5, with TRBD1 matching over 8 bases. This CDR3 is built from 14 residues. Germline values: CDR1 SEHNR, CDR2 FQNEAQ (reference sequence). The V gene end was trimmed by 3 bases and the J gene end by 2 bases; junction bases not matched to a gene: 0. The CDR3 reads CASSLTGGNQPQHF. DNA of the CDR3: TGTGCCAGCAGCTTGACAGGGGGCAATCAGCCCCAGCATTTT.

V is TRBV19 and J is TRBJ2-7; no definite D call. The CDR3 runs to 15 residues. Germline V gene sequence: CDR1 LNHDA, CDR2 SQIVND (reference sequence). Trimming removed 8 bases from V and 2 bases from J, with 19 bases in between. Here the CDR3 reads CASGSNAQNTYEQYF. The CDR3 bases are TGTGCCAGTGGTTCCAACGCGCAAAACACCTACGAGCAGTACTTC.

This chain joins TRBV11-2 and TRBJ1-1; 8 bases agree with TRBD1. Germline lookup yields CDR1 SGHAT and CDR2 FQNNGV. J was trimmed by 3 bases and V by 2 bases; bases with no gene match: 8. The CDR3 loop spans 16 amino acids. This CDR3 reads CASSLSTGGLDTEAFF. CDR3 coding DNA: TGTGCCAGCAGCTTAAGCACAGGGGGTTTGGACACTGAAGCTTTCTTT.

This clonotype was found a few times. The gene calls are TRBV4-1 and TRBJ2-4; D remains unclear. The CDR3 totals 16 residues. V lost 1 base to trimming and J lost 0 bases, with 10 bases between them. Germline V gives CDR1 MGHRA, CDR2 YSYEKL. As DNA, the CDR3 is TGCGCCAGCAGCCAAGGGGTGGAAAGAGCCAAAAACATTCAGTACTTC. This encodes CASSQGVERAKNIQYF.